The 12 T cell receptor beta chains presented below share a single source sample, sequenced in a study of blood T cell repertoires in COVID-19. The table came from immunoSEQ multiplex PCR; TCRdb's copy has only in-frame clones and leaves some out. The data contain over 85,000 clones, around three quarters of them singletons. Input material: peripheral blood. All receptors come from a woman aged 60 to 75 with acute or convalescent COVID-19.

J is TRBJ2-5 and V is TRBV3-1 (or the pseudogene TRBV3-2), with a possible D match to TRBD1 (6 bases). V was pared by 3 bases and J by 5 bases, with 19 bases between. Germline V lookup: CDR1 LGHDT, CDR2 YNNKEL (reference sequence). This CDR3 has 16 residues. The CDR3 is CASSHQGTGKWETQYF. For the CDR3, the DNA is TGTGCCAGCAGCCACCAGGGAACAGGGAAATGGGAGACCCAGTACTTC.

CDR3 nucleotide sequence: TGTGCCAGCAGTCGAGGGAGTACTGAAGCTTTCTTT. Translating gives CASSRGSTEAFF. The chain recombines TRBV28 with TRBJ1-1; D is undetermined. Trimming cost V 5 bases and J 5 bases, with 9 bases left between them. The CDR3 has 12 amino acids. Germline lookup yields CDR1 MDHEN and CDR2 SYDVKM.

This rearrangement joins TRBV12-3 or TRBV12-4 to TRBJ1-1, with a weak D call TRBD1 (6 bases). The CDR3 spans 13 residues. Trimming stripped 1 base from V and 11 bases from J, with 14 bases between. CDR3 sequence (DNA): TGTGCCAGCAGTTTAGGCAGGGGCCGCTTTGCTTTCTTT. This gives the protein CASSLGRGRFAFF.

This chain joins TRBV6-2 or TRBV6-3 and TRBJ2-1, with 7 bases lining up with TRBD2. Per the germline V gene, CDR1 is MNHEY and CDR2 is SVGEGT. This CDR3 contains 15 residues. The trim removed 6 bases at V and 3 bases at J, leaving 8 bases unmatched. The CDR3 DNA is TGTGCCAGCAGCAACTGGGGGGGGGACTACAATGAGCAGTTCTTC. Its protein product is CASSNWGGDYNEQFF.

V gene TRBV30 combines with J gene TRBJ1-4; the D is unclear. This CDR3 spans 15 amino acids. The germline V and J ends were trimmed by 2 bases and 2 bases, with 12 bases remaining between them. CDR1 and CDR2 from the germline V gene are GTSNPN and SVGIG (reference sequence). The CDR3 is CAWSIGRTTNEKLFF. In nucleotides, the CDR3 is TGTGCCTGGAGTATCGGGAGGACGACTAATGAAAAACTGTTTTTT.

The chain links TRBV15 to TRBJ1-6; 8 bases are shared with TRBD1. After removal of 0 bases from V and 8 bases from J, the junction contained 3 bases not matched to a gene. The CDR3 is 15 residues long. Looked up from germline, CDR1 is LNHNV and CDR2 is YYDKDF (reference sequence). Written as DNA, the CDR3 is TGTGCCACCAGCAGAGACAGGGGGCCGGATTCACCCCTCCACTTT. This translates into CATSRDRGPDSPLHF.

This chain links TRBV14 with TRBJ1-1, with D uncertain. With 4 bases removed from V and 0 bases from J, the gap between germline ends came to 6 bases. The germline gives CDR1 SGHDN, CDR2 FVKESK. The CDR3 is 13 residues long. CDR3 residues: CASSLQLNTEAFF. CDR3 DNA: TGTGCCAGCAGCCTACAGTTGAACACTGAAGCTTTCTTT.

The chain has TRBV7-2 and TRBJ2-7; TRBD2 aligns across 10 bases. The CDR3 is made up of 15 amino acids. Trimming removed 3 bases from V and 2 bases from J; junction bases left unmatched: 4. Germline CDR1 reads SGHTA; CDR2 reads FQGNSA. As DNA, the CDR3 is TGTGCCAGCAGCTTTAAGCGGGGGGGCCCCTACGAGCAGTACTTC. Its protein is CASSFKRGGPYEQYF. Variable domain in full (rest from reference TRBV7-2 and TRBJ2-7): GAGVSQSPSNKVTEKGKDVELRCDPISGHTALYWYRQSLGQGLEFLIYFQGNSAPDKSGLPSDRFSAERTGGSVSTLTIQRTQQEDSAVYLCASSFKRGGPYEQYFGPGTRLTVT.

This sequence joins TRBV25-1 and TRBJ2-1; TRBD2 is a possible D gene (5 bases). The CDR3 contains 16 residues. From germline, CDR1 is MGHDK and CDR2 SYGVNS. The V end was cut by 3 bases, the J end by 0 bases, with 12 bases between. The CDR3 coding sequence is TGTGCCAGCAGTGAGGAGGAAGGGAGCTCCTACAATGAGCAGTTCTTC. Encoded protein: CASSEEEGSSYNEQFF.

This clone was observed a few times. This chain connects TRBV11-2 to TRBJ1-1; weak D call: TRBD1 (5 bases). The V gene's germline CDR1 is SGHAT and CDR2 FQNNGV. CDR3 length: 15 amino acids. Trimming left V 3 bases short and J 2 bases short, with 13 bases between. The CDR3 DNA reads TGTGCCAGCAGCTTCATCGGAGGGGCAAACACTGAAGCTTTCTTT. Translating it yields CASSFIGGANTEAFF.

J is TRBJ2-5 and V is TRBV30; tentative D call: TRBD2 (6 bases). V was shortened by 5 bases and J by 9 bases, with 16 bases between the two germline ends. The CDR3 runs to 12 residues. The germline CDR1 and CDR2 sequences are GTSNPN and SVGIG (reference sequence). Here the CDR3 reads CAWSVAREAQYF. The CDR3 DNA follows: TGTGCCTGGTCGGTCGCGAGGGAGGCCCAGTACTTC.

V is TRBV5-4 and J is TRBJ1-1, with 8 bases identical to TRBD1. This CDR3 is 13 amino acids long. Germline V CDR1 and CDR2: SGHNT, YYREEE (reference sequence). Trimming took 4 bases from V and 7 from J; bases not matched to a gene: 6. The CDR3 is CASSGRDRLEAFF. DNA of the CDR3: TGTGCCAGCAGCGGACGGGACAGGCTTGAAGCTTTCTTT. The entire variable domain, with the rest obtained from reference TRBV5-4 and TRBJ1-1, is as follows: ETGVTQSPTHLIKTRGQQVTLRCSSQSGHNTVSWYQQALGQGPQFIFQYYREEENGRGNFPPRFSGLQFPNYSSELNVNALELDDSALYLCASSGRDRLEAFFGQGTRLTVV.